These 32 T cell receptor beta chains were all obtained from the same sample, sequenced in a study of blood T cells in healthy people across ages. PCR was performed a second time for roughly 7 to 12 cycles using a sample-barcoded 5' primer and a J-beta primer mix. TCRdb fed the 5' RACE reads into MiXCR, producing one record per CDR3 protein. The table lists about 1.5 million distinct CDR3 sequences, around 40% of them singletons. Specimen: blood. These receptor sequences come from a woman under 30 in good health.

The chain recombines TRBV7-2 with TRBJ2-2; possibly TRBD2 for D (7 bases). Germline values: CDR1 SGHTA, CDR2 FQGNSA. The CDR3 is 17 residues long. V was pared by 5 bases and J by 0 bases, with 16 bases between. The CDR3 region has the DNA TGTGCCAGCAGCCCACTCGCGGGGGCTTCGAACACCGGGGAGCTGTTTTTT. Its translation is CASSPLAGASNTGELFF.

This clonotype was picked up many times. CDR3 residues: CASSYPNYEQYF. The CDR3 DNA is TGTGCCAGCAGCTACCCGAATTACGAGCAGTACTTC. This chain joins TRBV6-2 or TRBV6-3 and TRBJ2-7; no firm D call. The germline gives CDR1 MNHEY, CDR2 SVGEGT. V lost 6 bases to trimming and J lost 4 bases, with 10 bases between them. The CDR3 spans 12 residues.

Regarding this clonotype: A much more abundant neighbour one base away suggests this may be a read error. The chain uses TRBV28 and TRBJ1-2, with 7 positions matching TRBD1. Germline V gives CDR1 MDHEN, CDR2 SYDVKM. The V gene end was trimmed by 8 bases and the J gene end by 9 bases; junction bases not matched to a gene: 12. The CDR3 runs to 13 residues. The CDR3 DNA sequence: TGTGCCAGCGACTACAGGGGCAGGGGTAGCTACACCTTC. Encoded protein: CASDYRGRGSYTF.

This clonotype has only a few counts. The V call is TRBV5-1, the J call TRBJ2-3, with D possibly TRBD2 on 5 matching bases. CDR1 is SGHRS and CDR2 is YFSETQ in the germline V gene. The CDR3 covers 14 residues. V was pared by 3 bases and J by 7 bases, with 15 bases between. In DNA, the CDR3 is TGCGCCAGCAGCTATGATCCGGGGTCCAATACGCAGTATTTT. This encodes CASSYDPGSNTQYF.

This clonotype has a count of ten or more. The chain joins TRBV20-1 to TRBJ2-7, with D perhaps matching TRBD2 (5 bases). CDR3 length: 13 residues. The V gene's germline CDR1 is DFQATT and CDR2 SNEGSKA (reference sequence). V was pared by 3 bases and J by 2 bases, with 11 bases between. This CDR3 is CSASAGRAYEQYF. DNA for the CDR3: TGCAGTGCTAGTGCGGGCCGAGCCTACGAGCAGTACTTC.

CDR3 sequence reads: CASNHGRPNTEAFF. CDR3 nucleotides: TGTGCCAGCAACCACGGGCGCCCGAACACTGAAGCTTTCTTT. The gene calls are TRBV27 and TRBJ1-1; unclear D gene. The germline V and J ends were trimmed by 7 bases and 1 base, with 13 bases remaining between them. This CDR3 contains 14 residues. Germline V gives CDR1 MNHEY, CDR2 SMNVEV (reference sequence).

This clonotype came up a few times. The chain combines TRBV27 with TRBJ2-4, with a weak D call TRBD2 (6 bases). The germline V gene has CDR1 MNHEY and CDR2 SMNVEV (reference sequence). Trimming left V 6 bases short and J 13 bases short, with 25 bases between. The CDR3 contains 15 residues. The CDR3 DNA follows: TGTGCCAGCAGGAGTAAGGACATCGGAACGGGAGAGCAGTACTTC. It encodes CASRSKDIGTGEQYF.

This clonotype was counted a single time. A read error may account for a junction end that differs from germline. V gene TRBV2 combines with J gene TRBJ2-1, with a weak D call TRBD1 (5 bases). Germline CDR1 SNHLY, CDR2 FYNNEI. The CDR3 consists of 17 residues. The CDR3 DNA reads TGTGCCAGCAGCCAGGGCCAGGAGAAATCAGTATTCAATGAACAGTTCTTC. Translated, it gives CASSQGQEKSVFNEQFF.

The table lists this clonotype with a few counts. The rearrangement links TRBV30 to TRBJ2-7, with D possibly TRBD2 on 5 matching bases. The CDR3 extends over 12 amino acids. Germline CDR1 GTSNPN, CDR2 SVGIG (reference sequence). V was shortened by 2 bases and J by 3 bases, with 8 bases between the two germline ends. The CDR3 DNA follows: TGTGCCTGGAGTCCTCGGGGCTACGAGCAGTACTTC. Its protein is CAWSPRGYEQYF.

The chain recombines TRBV21-1 with TRBJ1-1; the table assigns TRBD1, which was not confirmed against the DNA. TRBV21-1 is a pseudogene segment. The CDR3 is made up of 14 amino acids. CDR3 sequence: CASGPGRYNTEAFF. DNA of the CDR3: TGTGCCAGCGGCCCGGGACGGTATAACACTGAAGCTTTCTTT.

A single count supports this clonotype. A single base separates this from a much larger clone, so it may be a read error. The chain is built from TRBV20-1 and TRBJ2-5; D possibly corresponds to TRBD2 (5 bases). This CDR3 is 10 amino acids long. CDR1 DFQATT and CDR2 SNEGSKA come from the germline V gene (reference sequence). CDR3 sequence reads: CSGVDNEQYF. CDR3 DNA sequence: TGCAGCGGGGTCGACAATGAGCAGTACTTC.

V gene TRBV10-3 combines with J gene TRBJ1-1; 12 bases match TRBD1. Trimming took 5 bases from V and 6 from J; bases not matched to a gene: 10. CDR1 and CDR2 from the germline V gene are ENHRY and SYGVKD. CDR3 length: 16 amino acids. The DNA of the CDR3 is TGTGCCATCAGTCTTGCCTGGGGACAGGGGGCGGCTGAAGCTTTCTTT. Residues: CAISLAWGQGAAEAFF.

V gene TRBV24-1 combines with J gene TRBJ2-1; the match to TRBD2 covers 9 bases. Trimming removed 4 bases from V and 4 bases from J; junction bases left unmatched: 7. From germline, CDR1 is KGHDR and CDR2 SFDVKD. The CDR3 extends over 16 amino acids. Written as DNA, the CDR3 is TGTGCCACCAGTGACCCGAGAGCGGGGGGTTACAATGAGCAGTTCTTC. This gives the protein CATSDPRAGGYNEQFF.

This chain connects TRBV4-1 to TRBJ2-1, with 9 positions matching TRBD2. V dropped 0 bases and J dropped 9; count of bases not matched to a gene: 18. This CDR3 region has 19 residues. In germline, CDR1 is MGHRA, CDR2 YSYEKL. As DNA, the CDR3 is TGCGCCAGCAGCCAAGATAGGATGCCAGCGGGGGGACTCACAAGTGAGCAGTTCTTC. It is translated as CASSQDRMPAGGLTSEQFF.

This clonotype was seen a handful of times. The V and J genes are TRBV12-3 or TRBV12-4 and TRBJ2-7; TRBD2 matches 11 bases. CDR3 size: 18 residues. V shed 5 bases, J shed 3 bases, and the junction held 15 bases outside the gene matches. CDR3 in amino acids: CASSPRGLGLADLYEQYF. The CDR3 DNA reads TGTGCCAGCAGTCCTAGGGGGCTGGGACTAGCGGACCTCTACGAGCAGTACTTC.

Comment on this clonotype: A read error may produce the germline difference seen at one junction end. The rearrangement joins TRBV9 to TRBJ1-1; D is perhaps TRBD1 (5 bases). The CDR3 spans 15 residues. Germline-derived CDR1 and CDR2 are SGDLS and YYNGEE. The CDR3 DNA reads TGTGCCAGCCGCGTAGTGCCAGGGTTTAACACTGAAGCTTTCTTT. Its translation is CASRVVPGFNTEAFF.

This CDR3 is CASTQAVGELFF. As DNA, the CDR3 is TGTGCCAGCACCCAAGCCGTGGGGGAGCTGTTTTTT. The rearrangement links TRBV28 to TRBJ2-2, with D uncertain. Trimming stripped 7 bases from V and 8 bases from J, with 11 bases between. Per germline, CDR1 MDHEN and CDR2 SYDVKM. The CDR3 runs to 12 residues.

This clonotype occurred a few times. The J gene is TRBJ2-1, the V gene TRBV20-1; a possible D gene is TRBD2 (5 bases). From germline, CDR1 is DFQATT and CDR2 SNEGSKA (reference sequence). The CDR3 totals 13 residues. The V end was cut by 7 bases, the J end by 0 bases, with 10 bases between. CDR3 in amino acids: CSVPSGSYNEQFF. CDR3 DNA sequence: TGCAGTGTGCCCAGCGGCTCCTACAATGAGCAGTTCTTC.

This sequence joins TRBV6-2 or TRBV6-3 and TRBJ2-6; possibly TRBD1 or TRBD2 for D (5 bases each). Germline-derived CDR1 and CDR2 are MNHEY and SVGEGT. V gave up 6 bases and J gave up 0 bases, with 9 bases separating them. The CDR3 has 15 residues. The CDR3, as DNA: TGTGCCAGCAGCCGGGACCTCTCTGGGGCCAACGTCCTGACTTTC. Protein: CASSRDLSGANVLTF.

The V call is TRBV18, the J call TRBJ1-2, with 7 nucleotides matching TRBD1. Germline assignment: CDR1 KGHSH and CDR2 LQKENI. The V segment lost 2 bases and the J segment 2 bases; nucleotides outside the gene matches: 5. CDR3 length: 15 amino acids. The CDR3 protein is CASSPGQAPNYGYTF. The DNA for the CDR3 is TGTGCCAGCTCACCAGGACAGGCCCCAAACTATGGCTACACCTTC.

The chain is built from TRBV27 and TRBJ1-4, with 9 bases identical to TRBD1. This CDR3 contains 13 residues. J lost 7 bases, V lost 8 bases, and 5 bases had no gene match. Looked up from germline, CDR1 is MNHEY and CDR2 is SMNVEV (reference sequence). CDR3 nucleotide sequence: TGTGCCAGCGGGACAGGGATGGGTGAAAAACTGTTTTTT. The encoded protein is CASGTGMGEKLFF. The full variable domain, in which reference TRBV27 and TRBJ1-4 provide the parts outside the CDR3, is EAQVTQNPRYLITVTGKKLTVTCSQNMNHEYMSWYRQDPGLGLRQIYYSMNVEVTDKGDVPEGYKVSRKEKRNFPLILESPSPNQTSLYFCASGTGMGEKLFFGSGTQLSVL.

The V call is TRBV6-2 or TRBV6-3, the J call TRBJ1-2; D is undetermined. Germline V gene sequence: CDR1 MNHEY, CDR2 SVGEGT. V was pared by 3 bases and J by 0 bases, with 17 bases between. The CDR3 has 17 residues. CDR3: CASSYIGPRGANYGYTF. The CDR3 coding sequence is TGTGCCAGCAGTTATATTGGACCCAGAGGAGCTAACTATGGCTACACCTTC.

The CDR3 reads CASSYLQGYYEQYF. In DNA form, the CDR3 reads TGTGCCAGCAGTTACTTGCAGGGTTACTACGAGCAGTACTTC. The gene calls are TRBV6-6 and TRBJ2-7, with D perhaps matching TRBD1 (5 bases). The length of the CDR3 is 14 residues. Germline V gives CDR1 MNHNY, CDR2 SVGAGI (reference sequence). The V end lost 1 base, the J end lost 3 bases, and 10 bases lay between the germline ends.

CDR3 DNA: TGTGCCAGCAGTGAACTAGCGGGGGCCGACAATGAGCAGTACTTC. Its protein is CASSELAGADNEQYF. The chain carries TRBV27 and TRBJ2-7; 11 bases fit TRBD2. V lost 5 bases and J lost 7; bases outside the gene matches: 10. Germline loops: CDR1 MNHEY, CDR2 SMNVEV (reference sequence). This CDR3 region has 15 residues.

On this clonotype itself: This may be a read error, as it is one base from a much larger clone. The chain joins TRBV6-5 to TRBJ1-6; D unresolved. CDR1 is MNHEY and CDR2 is SVGAGI in the germline V gene. This CDR3 region has 16 residues. Trimming took 3 bases from V and 0 from J, leaving 9 bases between them. The CDR3 sequence is CASSYRQRSYNSPLHF. CDR3 sequence (DNA): TGTGCCAGCAGTTATCGCCAGCGCTCCTATAATTCACCCCTCCACTTT.

The chain is built from TRBV7-9 and TRBJ2-1; D gene unclear. The CDR3 runs to 16 residues. Trimming took 5 bases from V and 4 from J, leaving 18 bases between them. CDR1 is SEHNR and CDR2 is FQNEAQ in the germline V gene (reference sequence). Here the CDR3 reads CASSPGPVGQYNEQFF. CDR3 bases: TGTGCCAGCAGCCCCGGTCCGGTGGGTCAATACAATGAGCAGTTCTTC.

This chain uses TRBV18 with TRBJ2-5; D uncertain. The assigned J gene may be wrong: the sequence end matches TRBJ2-7 better. Germline loops: CDR1 KGHSH, CDR2 LQKENI. This CDR3 has 13 amino acids. The chain's CDR3 is CASSPVTMDEQYF. In DNA form, the CDR3 reads TGTGCCAGCTCACCAGTGACCATGGACGAGCAGTACTTC.

The chain employs TRBV29-1 and TRBJ2-4; tentatively, D is TRBD1 (5 bases). This CDR3 is built from 14 residues. CDR1 and CDR2 from the germline V gene are SQVTM and ANQGSEA. With 6 bases removed from V and 4 bases from J, the gap between germline ends came to 16 bases. The CDR3 bases are TGCAGCGTGGCCCTGGGGCCCGCTAAAAACATTCAGTACTTC. Encoded protein: CSVALGPAKNIQYF. Full variable domain (missing parts from reference TRBV29-1 and TRBJ2-4): SAVISQKPSRDICQRGTSLTIQCQVDSQVTMMFWYRQQPGQSLTLIATANQGSEATYESGFVIDKFPISRPNLTFSTLTVSNMSPEDSSIYLCSVALGPAKNIQYFGAGTRLSVL.

V is TRBV3-1 and J is TRBJ1-2, with D uncertain. Germline-derived CDR1 and CDR2 are LGHDT and YNNKEL (reference sequence). V was cut by 2 bases and J by 4 bases, with 20 bases left in between. The CDR3 totals 17 residues. CDR3 amino acids: CASSQTSGVAGLYGYTF. CDR3 in DNA: TGTGCCAGCAGCCAAACTTCCGGGGTGGCAGGTCTCTATGGCTACACCTTC.

This clonotype appeared a few times. This chain connects TRBV7-8 to TRBJ2-3; D is unclear. V was shortened by 1 base and J by 0 bases, with 8 bases between the two germline ends. CDR1 SGHVS and CDR2 FQNEAQ come from the germline V gene. The CDR3 totals 15 residues. CDR3 amino acids: CASSLERFSTDTQYF. Written as DNA, the CDR3 is TGTGCCAGCAGCTTAGAGAGATTCAGCACAGATACGCAGTATTTT. The full variable domain, with the rest looked up from reference TRBV7-8 and TRBJ2-3, is GAGVSQSPRYKVAKRGQDVALRCDPISGHVSLFWYQQALGQGPEFLTYFQNEAQLDKSGLPSDRFFAERPEGSVSTLKIQRTQQEDSAVYLCASSLERFSTDTQYFGPGTRLTVL.

This clonotype was observed a few times. V usage is TRBV4-3 and J usage is TRBJ2-1, with D possibly being TRBD2 (5 bases). V lost 4 bases and J 0 bases, leaving 13 bases between the germline ends. Germline CDR1 reads LGHNA; CDR2 reads YSLEER. This CDR3 is 16 amino acids long. CDR3 loop: CASSPHPGSSYNEQFF. CDR3 DNA sequence: TGCGCCAGCAGCCCACACCCGGGGAGCTCCTACAATGAGCAGTTCTTC.

In its sample, this clonotype was seen once. The chain recombines TRBV7-9 with TRBJ2-1, with D possibly TRBD1 on 5 matching bases. Germline lookup yields CDR1 SEHNR and CDR2 FQNEAQ (reference sequence). The V end lost 8 bases, the J end lost 9 bases, and 14 bases lay between the germline ends. The CDR3 runs to 12 residues. The CDR3 region has the DNA TGTGCCAGCCGGATTCACAGGAGTGAGCAGTTCTTC. It translates to CASRIHRSEQFF. The whole variable domain, filled in from reference TRBV7-9 and TRBJ2-1, reads DTGVSQNPRHKITKRGQNVTFRCDPISEHNRLYWYRQTLGQGPEFLTYFQNEAQLEKSRLLSDRFSAERPKGSFSTLEIQRTEQGDSAMYLCASRIHRSEQFFGPGTRLTVL.